Given below is one TCR beta chain in context. Its specificity is unknown. V was clipped by 4 bases and J by 9 bases, with 14 bases between them. Germline values: CDR1 SGHRS, CDR2 YFSETQ. The CDR3 contains 13 residues. 60 Vbeta and 13 Jbeta primers were used in PCR. Sequenced by immunoSEQ multiplex PCR; TCRdb stores in-frame clones only, minus some. The profile shows around 160,000 clones, about 75% of them singletons. The entry originates in a study of cytomegalovirus exposure and HLA in healthy donors. Study-wide results and limits: An analysis done earlier found most TCR beta V segments productive about 87% or about 30% of the time.

The clonotype comes from a male donor in good health and CMV-seropositive. The specimen was PBMCs. V usage is TRBV5-1 and J usage is TRBJ2-1, with TRBD2 as a possible D gene (5 bases). In nucleotides, the CDR3 is TGCGCCAGCAGCCTCGGTCCAGGAGGTGAGCAGTTCTTC. Translation: CASSLGPGGEQFF.